This T cell receptor (beta chain) was observed in a study of T cells in Graves' hyperthyroidism and ophthalmopathy. General observations from the study: Model output signaled ophthalmopathy a median around 6.9 months ahead of onset.

Concerning this clonotype: No antigen is known for it. This could be a read error, since a much larger clone is one nucleotide away.

The source material, RNA transcripts, was used to amplify TCR beta CDR3 regions. TCR CDR3 underwent first-round RT-PCR with the HTBI primer set. Each CDR3 protein is one row after TCRdb ran MiXCR on the multiplex PCR reads. Among a few hundred thousand distinct CDR3 sequences listed, about 15% were seen once. Stable disease denoted Graves' hyperthyroidism without ophthalmopathy progression within 18 months. Clinicians diagnosed patients from clinical symptoms, serum thyroxine and TRAb, thyroid ultrasound and orbital computed tomography. Germline V gene sequence: CDR1 MNHEY, CDR2 SMNVEV (reference sequence). V was shortened by 0 bases and J by 10 bases, with 16 bases between the two germline ends. This CDR3 comprises 15 residues.

Material: blood. The gene calls are TRBV27 and TRBJ2-1; D possibly corresponds to TRBD2 (7 bases). The TCR was taken from a woman in her 30s with Graves' hyperthyroidism. CDR3: CASSLSSKGGVEQFF. DNA of the CDR3: TGTGCCAGCAGTTTATCTTCCAAAGGGGGGGTAGAGCAGTTCTTC.